This passage covers 16 T cell receptor beta chains from one sample sequenced in a study of shared clonotypes between healthy human individuals. The assay was immunoSEQ multiplex PCR, and TCRdb's table has in-frame clones only and misses some. The sample lists a few million clones; roughly nine tenths were seen once. The sequenced sample was naive CD4+ T cells sorted from blood. The subset: CD45RA+ positively selected. The receptors shown here come from a man between 18 and 35 years old in good health.

DNA of the CDR3: TGTGCCAGCACTCGGAAAGGCTACGAGCAGTACTTC. It codes for CASTRKGYEQYF. The rearrangement links TRBV6-4 to TRBJ2-7; no clear D gene. Germline CDR1 is MRHNA and CDR2 is SNTAGT. The CDR3 is 12 residues long. The V and J ends lost 7 bases and 3 bases respectively, with 10 bases between them.

V is TRBV7-9 and J is TRBJ2-3; D might be TRBD1 or TRBD2, each matching 5 bases. The CDR3 runs 15 residues. V was pared by 5 bases and J by 3 bases, with 15 bases between. The germline V gene encodes CDR1 SEHNR and CDR2 FQNEAQ (reference sequence). CDR3 amino acids: CASSPRMGETDTQYF. The CDR3 region has the DNA TGTGCCAGCAGCCCTAGGATGGGGGAGACAGATACGCAGTATTTT. Together with reference TRBV7-9 and TRBJ2-3, the CDR3 gives the full variable domain: DTGVSQNPRHKITKRGQNVTFRCDPISEHNRLYWYRQTLGQGPEFLTYFQNEAQLEKSRLLSDRFSAERPKGSFSTLEIQRTEQGDSAMYLCASSPRMGETDTQYFGPGTRLTVL.

The rearrangement links TRBV4-1 to TRBJ1-1, with a weak D call TRBD1 (6 bases). The CDR3 contains 17 residues. Trimming stripped 1 base from V and 1 base from J, with 16 bases between. Germline lookup yields CDR1 MGHRA and CDR2 YSYEKL. The CDR3 spells CASSQVRDTERNTEAFF. The CDR3 DNA reads as TGCGCCAGCAGCCAAGTACGGGACACTGAGAGGAACACTGAAGCTTTCTTT.

V usage is TRBV11-3 and J usage is TRBJ2-7, with 8 positions matching TRBD1. This CDR3 region has 14 residues. Germline V lookup: CDR1 SGHNT, CDR2 YENEEA. V shed 5 bases and J 7 bases; nucleotides not matched to a gene: 10. In nucleotides, the CDR3 is TGTGCCAGCAGCCCAGGACAGGGTTCAGAAGAGCAGTACTTC. Its translation is CASSPGQGSEEQYF.

The rearrangement uses TRBV5-1 and TRBJ2-2; 10 nucleotides align to TRBD2. CDR3 length: 15 amino acids. J lost 6 bases, V lost 4 bases, and 6 bases had no gene match. Germline loops: CDR1 SGHRS, CDR2 YFSETQ. In nucleotides, the CDR3 is TGCGCCAGCAGCGTCGACAGCGGGAGGGCCGGGGAGCTGTTTTTT. Amino acid sequence: CASSVDSGRAGELFF.

The V gene is TRBV30, the J gene TRBJ2-5; TRBD2 aligns across 7 bases. In germline, CDR1 is GTSNPN, CDR2 SVGIG (reference sequence). After removal of 4 bases from V and 5 bases from J, the junction contained 7 bases not matched to a gene. CDR3 length: 13 residues. CDR3 sequence: CAWKRGPGETQYF. The CDR3 bases are TGTGCCTGGAAGCGGGGTCCAGGGGAGACCCAGTACTTC.

This clone was seen a handful of times. V is TRBV7-2 and J is TRBJ2-5; D remains ambiguous. The ends were cut back, 8 bases at V and 5 bases at J, with 12 bases in the middle. The CDR3 has 12 amino acids. Germline V gene sequence: CDR1 SGHTA, CDR2 FQGNSA. The CDR3 DNA is TGTGCCAGCGGGAACAGTATCGAGACCCAGTACTTC. It specifies CASGNSIETQYF.

This chain joins TRBV4-1 and TRBJ1-4, with TRBD1 as a possible D gene (5 bases). Between the trimmed V and J ends, which lost 0 bases and 0 bases, there was a span of 14 bases. CDR3 size: 18 residues. The germline V gene encodes CDR1 MGHRA and CDR2 YSYEKL. The CDR3 DNA is TGCGCCAGCAGCCAAGAACGGGGCAGCCTAGCAACTAATGAAAAACTGTTTTTT. It yields the protein CASSQERGSLATNEKLFF.

The CDR3 DNA reads TGTGCCAGCAGCGAATCGACGGACTACCTAGCCAAAAACATTCAGTACTTC. Translation: CASSESTDYLAKNIQYF. The rearrangement links TRBV7-2 to TRBJ2-4, with a possible D match to TRBD2 (6 bases). Germline V CDR1 and CDR2: SGHTA, FQGNSA. The CDR3 covers 17 residues. V lost 5 bases and J lost 0, with 17 bases in between.

V and J are TRBV11-2 and TRBJ2-5, with TRBD2 matching 7 bases. CDR1 is SGHAT, CDR2 FQNNGV, per germline. Trimming removed 3 bases from V and 6 bases from J; junction bases left unmatched: 4. CDR3 length: 13 residues. The CDR3 DNA reads TGTGCCAGCAGCTTCGGACTAGAAAAGACCCAGTACTTC. Protein: CASSFGLEKTQYF. Supplemented by reference TRBV11-2 and TRBJ2-5, the full variable domain reads EAGVAQSPRYKIIEKRQSVAFWCNPISGHATLYWYQQILGQGPKLLIQFQNNGVVDDSQLPKDRFSAERLKGVDSTLKIQPAKLEDSAVYLCASSFGLEKTQYFGPGTRLLVL.

The V gene is TRBV11-2, the J gene TRBJ2-3; TRBD1 aligns across 8 bases. CDR1 is SGHAT, CDR2 FQNNGV, per germline. The CDR3 totals 18 residues. The J segment lost 0 bases and the V segment lost 0 bases, leaving 8 bases of the junction unmatched. CDR3 bases: TGTGCCAGCAGCTTAGACCGGACAGGGCAGTCAAGCACAGATACGCAGTATTTT. Its translation is CASSLDRTGQSSTDTQYF.

V is TRBV5-8 and J is TRBJ2-7; no clear D gene. This CDR3 region has 16 residues. Trimming took off 2 bases at V and 1 base at J, with 16 bases between the two ends. The germline CDR1 and CDR2 sequences are SGHTS and YDEGEE. The CDR3 loop is CASSFNEQLGSYEQYF. The CDR3 DNA reads TGTGCCAGCAGCTTTAATGAACAGTTAGGGTCCTACGAGCAGTACTTC.

Concerning this clone itself: At the DNA level, this CDR3 is encoded by other sequences in the same sample as well. V gene TRBV18 combines with J gene TRBJ1-4, with no clear D. Trimming pared 3 bases from V and 0 bases from J, leaving 2 bases between. CDR3 length: 13 amino acids. From germline, CDR1 is KGHSH and CDR2 LQKENI. CDR3 residues: CASSPTTNEKLFF. The CDR3 nucleotides are TGTGCCAGCTCACCGACAACTAATGAAAAACTGTTTTTT. Combining the CDR3 with reference TRBV18 and TRBJ1-4 gives the whole variable domain NAGVMQNPRHLVRRRGQEARLRCSPMKGHSHVYWYRQLPEEGLKFMVYLQKENIIDESGMPKERFSAEFPKEGPSILRIQQVVRGDSAAYFCASSPTTNEKLFFGSGTQLSVL.

This rearrangement joins TRBV9 to TRBJ1-4; 9 nucleotides agree with TRBD1. The CDR3 contains 15 residues. Losses at the gene ends were 0 bases for V and 6 bases for J; bases not matched to a gene: 3. CDR1 and CDR2 from the germline V gene are SGDLS and YYNGEE. CDR3 amino acids: CASSVAGQGYEKLFF. CDR3 nucleotide sequence: TGTGCCAGCAGCGTAGCGGGACAGGGTTATGAAAAACTGTTTTTT.

The V and J genes are TRBV30 and TRBJ1-1; no firm D call. Germline CDR1 is GTSNPN and CDR2 is SVGIG (reference sequence). Trimming shortened V by 0 bases and J by 0 bases, and 23 bases separated the two germline ends. There are 19 residues in the CDR3. CDR3 amino acids: CAWSVLFSGLFAMNTEAFF. Written as DNA, the CDR3 is TGTGCCTGGAGTGTACTGTTTTCGGGTCTCTTTGCGATGAACACTGAAGCTTTCTTT. The full variable domain, its missing parts supplied by reference TRBV30 and TRBJ1-1, is SQTIHQWPATLVQPVGSPLSLECTVEGTSNPNLYWYRQAAGRGLQLLFYSVGIGQISSEVPQNLSASRPQDRQFILSSKKLLLSDSGFYLCAWSVLFSGLFAMNTEAFFGQGTRLTVV.

The CDR3 region has the DNA TGTGCCAGCAGCGTAGCGACTAGGGGCGGGGAGCTGTTTTTT. This codes for CASSVATRGGELFF. This rearrangement joins TRBV9 to TRBJ2-2; perhaps TRBD2 as D (6 bases). The CDR3 loop spans 14 amino acids. V dropped 0 bases and J dropped 7 bases, with 10 bases sitting between them. CDR1 and CDR2 from the germline V gene are SGDLS and YYNGEE.